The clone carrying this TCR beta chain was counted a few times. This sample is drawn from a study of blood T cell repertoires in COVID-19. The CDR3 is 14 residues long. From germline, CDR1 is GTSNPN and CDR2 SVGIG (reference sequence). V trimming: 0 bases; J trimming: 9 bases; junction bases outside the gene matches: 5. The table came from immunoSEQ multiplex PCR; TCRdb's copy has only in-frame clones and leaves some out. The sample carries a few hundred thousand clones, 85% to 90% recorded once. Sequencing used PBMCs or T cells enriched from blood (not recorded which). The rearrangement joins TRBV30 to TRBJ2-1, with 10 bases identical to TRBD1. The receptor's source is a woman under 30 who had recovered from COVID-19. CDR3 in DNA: TGTGCCTGGAGTGTGGGGACAGGGGCGGGTGAGCAGTTCTTC. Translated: CAWSVGTGAGEQFF.